This TCR beta chain came from a study of cytomegalovirus exposure and HLA in healthy donors (dated by TCRdb to between 2016 and 2019). About the full investigation: An earlier analysis of roughly 500 of the donors reported 250 to 300 Gb of sequence data and 100 million to 120 million unique TCR beta sequences obtained from 150 million to 200 million T cells. An early release that covered several hundred HLA-typed donors contained 250 to 350 gigabases of sequencing data and about 93 million unique TCR sequences. Among the roughly 400 genotyped donors, approximately 77% belonged to the genetic ancestry cluster associated with self-reported Caucasian donors. The aim of the study was to test whether cataloging public T cell receptors could identify signatures of past pathogen exposure. The study profiled the T cell repertoires of under 700 subjects by immunosequencing and related them to cytomegalovirus serostatus. A separate validation cohort of about 110 different subjects was used in addition to the approximately 640-subject first cohort. To predict cytomegalovirus infection status, the study combined high-throughput TCR immunosequencing, statistical association of individual TCRs with disease status, and machine learning. A later analysis re-examined previously published TCR beta repertoires from more than 650 donors and added high-resolution HLA genotyping to investigate patterns of TCR occurrence. In the later analysis, no new phenotypic data were used to find candidate immune exposures; instead, reliance was placed on TCR beta sequences and their occurrence across donors. An earlier analysis of approximately 640 of the donors applied high-throughput TCR beta sequencing to assess whether each TCR beta V gene segment acted as functional or pseudogenic. Alongside the repertoire data, information on donor age, sex, ethnicity and CMV serostatus was compiled. In a later genetic analysis, genome-wide SNP genotypes for 398 of the 666 donors were used, and that subset was treated as a discovery cohort. All discovery cohort repertoires had been generated on a single sequencing platform. HLA typing covered class I and class II loci at four-digit resolution. Typing coverage differed by locus: A, B, C, DRB1 and DQB1 were typed in roughly 620-640 donors, DQA1 in about 560, DPA1 in around 610, and DPB1 in approximately 450. Because of strong linkage in the cohort, roughly five DR-DQ haplotypes were treated as single units for association and clustering. Across some 400 genotyped donors of the cohort, an average of roughly 250,000 unique TCR beta nucleotide sequences per donor were sequenced, and roughly 20% of those sequences were non-productive. Overall study results and their limits: The 87-base-pair reads could not distinguish some IMGT-functional V segments, including TRBV6-2 and TRBV6-3, so those segments were excluded. Because counts were too low, roughly 18 rarely observed V segments, including chromosome 9 orphons, were left out of the earlier analysis of some 640 of the donors. In a later analysis, TCR association rates were found to vary across HLA loci, with the most associated TCRs seen for DRB1 alleles and the fewest for HLA-C alleles. According to a later genetic analysis, donors in an Asian-associated ancestry cluster had fewer N-insertions in productive TCRs than the approximately 700-donor mean. In a later analysis, HLA-associated TCR beta chains were found to be more clonally expanded and to have lower generation probabilities than equally common non-associated chains. A later genetic analysis associated a missense DCLRE1C variant with V-gene and J-gene trimming of TCR beta chains, and an independent cohort replicated the association. For the cohort, immune exposure information was limited to CMV serostatus. It was suggested by the authors that the approach could potentially be generalized to other disease states and immunological phenotypes. When HLA alleles, especially DR and DQ, strongly co-occurred, attributing TCR associations to individual alleles was difficult. Correlated functional status among segregating V segments might be attributable to linkage disequilibrium, but an unknown experimental factor could not be ruled out. In an earlier analysis of roughly 500 of the donors, most TCR beta V segments appeared in productive rearrangements about 87% or about 30% of the time, broadly matching IMGT annotations. In the study, around 160 TCR beta chains were listed as associated with cytomegalovirus. A later analysis reported that several top co-occurrence clusters appeared linked to parvovirus B19, influenza, CMV and Epstein-Barr virus. A group of highly shared sequence variants was considered likely to be a technical artifact of the sequencing pipeline. Most TCR sequences were seen in very few donors, while some public TCRs were found in many individuals. A later analysis associated 16,951 TCR beta sequences with specific HLA alleles at a false discovery rate of 0.05. A further reported finding was that TCR beta sequences accurately predicted the HLA-A and HLA-B alleles for most subjects in the first cohort. The presence/absence analyses assumed that sequencing depth was roughly uniform across donors, and that assumption may not be true. The classifier was reported to diagnose cytomegalovirus status with high specificity and sensitivity in both the original cohort and the validation cohort. The cohort was sequenced for TCR beta chains only, and without alpha or paired-chain data the features that could be detected were limited. Because HLA typing was missing for some donors at each locus, association tests included only the typed subset. A few of the identified cytomegalovirus-associated TCR beta chains were confirmed in vitro to be specific for cytomegalovirus antigens. In a later analysis, most CMV-associated TCR beta chains were found to appear HLA-restricted, with HLA associations seemingly driven largely by CMV exposure.

The method behind the library was the immunoSEQ multiplex PCR assay. A mixture of 60 forward primers for TCR Vbeta segments and 13 reverse primers for TCR Jbeta segments was used in the multiplex PCR. The CDR3 region of rearranged TCR beta genes was amplified from genomic DNA with a multiplex PCR assay. On the Illumina HiSeq System, the amplified TCR beta libraries were sequenced as 87-base-pair reads. Turning to the authors' computational methods: A later analysis counted tens of millions of unique TCR beta chains across the 666 repertoires, and 10 million to 12 million of these chains were shared by at least two donors. Raw reads were error-corrected and collapsed into unique sequences by a nearest-neighbor algorithm in which closely related sequences were merged to remove PCR and sequencing errors. Alignment of CDR3 sequences to IMGT reference sequences was used to assign V, D and J gene segments. For a sequence to be retained, at least a six-nucleotide match to both a V gene segment and a J gene segment was required. A rearrangement counted as productive if the CDR3 had no stop codons and remained in frame with V and J, and every other rearrangement counted as non-productive. Following IMGT convention, CDR3 was defined as the stretch from the second conserved V-encoded cysteine up to the conserved J-encoded phenylalanine. In an earlier analysis of 500 to 650 of the donors, sequences lacking an unambiguous match to a single V gene segment were excluded. An earlier analysis of just under 600 of the donors called V segments functional above 56.7% productive rearrangements and segregating when the between-donor standard deviation exceeded 5%. A statistical classification framework was developed to diagnose cytomegalovirus status using the catalog of TCR beta chain sequences. V and J gene assignment, in a later analysis, came from comparing TCR nucleotide sequences with IMGT/GENE-DB human TR gene sequences. In a later analysis, CDR3 sequences and most-parsimonious VDJ recombination scenarios were assigned using the TCRdist pipeline. In a later analysis, every TCR beta chain was defined by the combination of its CDR3 amino acid sequence and its V-gene family, and reads without a unique V-gene family were dropped. A later analysis removed several hundred highly shared, low-generation-probability nucleotide sequences to deal with suspected cross-contamination and a sequencing artifact. For each public chain, a later analysis derived a clonal expansion index from normalized ranks of inferred template counts within each repertoire. In a later analysis, generation probabilities were computed using a VDJ recombination model fitted to out-of-frame rearrangements, and the results were checked against IGoR. Hypergeometric tests were used in a later analysis to score TCR-TCR, TCR-HLA and TCR-CMV co-occurrence, with a repertoire-size bias correction applied to the TCR pairs. A later analysis estimated false discovery rates by permuting HLA or CMV assignments 20 times. In a later analysis, co-occurring TCRs were grouped using DBSCAN, with TCRdist sequence similarity added in when clustering inside HLA-allele-positive subsets. For co-occurrence clustering, repertoires with fewer than 30,000 or more than 120,000 public chains were excluded, along with about five repertoires with anomalous nucleotide sharing. Held by TCRdb, this immuneACCESS table contains in-frame sequences only and omits some clones. Under half of the omission traces to an unresolved V gene where checked; the cause of the rest is unknown. The V and J calls and clone size were taken over from that table, and D and trimming were inferred from the DNA. The table for this sample lists under 150,000 clones; roughly 77% of them were counted only once. The ten largest clonotypes hold under 6% of the sample.

On this clone itself: It has no known antigen specificity. No per-base quality is available; no much larger clone lies one base away.

CDR1 and CDR2 are drawn from the germline V gene: SGHTA, FQGTGA. The V end loses 5 bases and the J end loses 5 bases, and a stretch of 14 bases separates them. Taken from cysteine to phenylalanine, the CDR3 has 14 residues. Left in the record is the CDR3 DNA by itself, 42 bases read in frame from the first base. The cohort consisted of fewer than 700 healthy bone marrow donors. Cohort members were all nominally healthy when sampled, although unrecorded immune exposures were likely present. The donor was CMV seropositive and was included in the group of about 290 seropositive cohort members. Each donor provided a peripheral blood sample, and peripheral blood mononuclear cells were used for TCR beta sequencing. Genomic DNA extraction from the blood cell samples was performed with the Qiagen DNeasy Blood Extraction Kit.

The chain joins TRBV7-3 to TRBJ2-3, with a tentative D gene TRBD2 over 5 matching bases. Sample: PBMCs. The source of this sequence is a woman in her 40s in good health and CMV-seropositive. The nucleotide sequence reads TGTGCCAGCAGCCCGACGAACGGAGGAGATACGCAGTATTTT. Its amino acids are CASSPTNGGDTQYF. Extended through the reference TRBV7-3 and TRBJ2-3 proteins, this CDR3 yields the full variable domain: GAGVSQTPSNKVTEKGKYVELRCDPISGHTALYWYRQSLGQGPEFLIYFQGTGAADDSGLPNDRFFAVRPEGSVSTLKIQRTERGDSAVYLCASSPTNGGDTQYFGPGTRLTVL.